This T cell receptor beta chain was sequenced for a study of blood T cell repertoires in COVID-19. The protocol was immunoSEQ multiplex PCR, while the TCRdb copy is restricted to in-frame clones and leaves out a portion. The table lists about 230,000 clones, around 84% of them singletons, with around 0.96% in the top ten. The trim removed 4 bases at V and 7 bases at J, leaving 8 bases unmatched. The CDR3 spans 14 residues. Germline CDR1 reads SGDLS; CDR2 reads YYNGEE. The chain joins TRBV9 to TRBJ1-2; TRBD1 matches at 9 bases. The clonotype was recovered from a man between 40 and 49 years old with acute or convalescent COVID-19. The source material was peripheral blood. This CDR3 is CASSSGTGNPGYTF. CDR3 bases: TGTGCCAGCAGCTCCGGGACAGGGAATCCTGGCTACACCTTC.